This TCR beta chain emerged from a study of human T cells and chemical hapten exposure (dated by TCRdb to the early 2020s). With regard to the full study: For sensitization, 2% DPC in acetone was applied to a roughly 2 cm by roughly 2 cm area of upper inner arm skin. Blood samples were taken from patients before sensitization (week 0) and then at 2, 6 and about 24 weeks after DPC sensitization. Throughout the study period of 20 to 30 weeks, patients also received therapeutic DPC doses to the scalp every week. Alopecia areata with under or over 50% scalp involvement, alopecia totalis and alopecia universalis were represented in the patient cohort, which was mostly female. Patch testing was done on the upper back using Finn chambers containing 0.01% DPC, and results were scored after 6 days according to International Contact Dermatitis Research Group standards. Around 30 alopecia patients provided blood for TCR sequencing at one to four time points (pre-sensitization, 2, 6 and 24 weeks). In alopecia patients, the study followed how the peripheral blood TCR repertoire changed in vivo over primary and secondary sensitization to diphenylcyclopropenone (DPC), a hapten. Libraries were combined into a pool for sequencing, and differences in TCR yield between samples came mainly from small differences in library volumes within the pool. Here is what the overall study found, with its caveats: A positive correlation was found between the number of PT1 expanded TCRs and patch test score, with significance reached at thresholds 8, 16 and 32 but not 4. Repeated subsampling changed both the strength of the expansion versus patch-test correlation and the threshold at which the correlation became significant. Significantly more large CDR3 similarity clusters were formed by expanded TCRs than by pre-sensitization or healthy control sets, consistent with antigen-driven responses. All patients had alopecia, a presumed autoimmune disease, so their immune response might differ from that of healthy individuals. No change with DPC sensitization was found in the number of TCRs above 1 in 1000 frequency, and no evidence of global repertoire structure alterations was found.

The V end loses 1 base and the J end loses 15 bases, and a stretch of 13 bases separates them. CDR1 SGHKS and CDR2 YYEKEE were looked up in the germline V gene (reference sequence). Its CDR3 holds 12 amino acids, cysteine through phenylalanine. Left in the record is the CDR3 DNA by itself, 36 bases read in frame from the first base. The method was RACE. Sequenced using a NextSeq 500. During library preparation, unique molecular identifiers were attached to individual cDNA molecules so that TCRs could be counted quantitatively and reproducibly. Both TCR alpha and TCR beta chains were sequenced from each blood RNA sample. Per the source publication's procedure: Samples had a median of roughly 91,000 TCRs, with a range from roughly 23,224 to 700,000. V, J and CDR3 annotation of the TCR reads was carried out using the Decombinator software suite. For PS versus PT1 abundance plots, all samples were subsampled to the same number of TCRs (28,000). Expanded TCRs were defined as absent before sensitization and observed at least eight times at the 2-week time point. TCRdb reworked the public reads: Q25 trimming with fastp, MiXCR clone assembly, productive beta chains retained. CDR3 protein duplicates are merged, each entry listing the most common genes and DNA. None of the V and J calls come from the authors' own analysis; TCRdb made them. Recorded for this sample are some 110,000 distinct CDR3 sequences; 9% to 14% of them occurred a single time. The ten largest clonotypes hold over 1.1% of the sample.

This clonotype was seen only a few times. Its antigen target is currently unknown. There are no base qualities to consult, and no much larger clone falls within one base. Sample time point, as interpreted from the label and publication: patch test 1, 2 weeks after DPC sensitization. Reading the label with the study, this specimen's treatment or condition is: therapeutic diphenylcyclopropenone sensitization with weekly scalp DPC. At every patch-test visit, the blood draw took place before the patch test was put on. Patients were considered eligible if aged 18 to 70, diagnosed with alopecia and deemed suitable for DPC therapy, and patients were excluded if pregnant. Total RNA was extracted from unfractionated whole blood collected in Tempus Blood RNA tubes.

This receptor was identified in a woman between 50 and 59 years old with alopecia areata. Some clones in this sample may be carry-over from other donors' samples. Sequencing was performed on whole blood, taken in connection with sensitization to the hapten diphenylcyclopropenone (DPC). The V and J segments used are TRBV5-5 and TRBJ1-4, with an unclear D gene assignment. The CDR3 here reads CASSLSLERMFF. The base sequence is TGTGCCAGCAGCTTGAGCCTGGAGAGGATGTTTTTT. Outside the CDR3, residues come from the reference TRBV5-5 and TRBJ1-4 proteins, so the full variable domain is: DAGVTQSPTHLIKTRGQQVTLRCSPISGHKSVSWYQQVLGQGPQFIFQYYEKEERGRGNFPDRFSARQFPNYSSELNVNALLLGDSALYLCASSLSLERMFFGSGTQLSVL.